The TCR beta chain under discussion was sequenced for a study of shared clonotypes between healthy human individuals. Overall study: The cohort comprised a couple of women and a few men. Their ages spanned 18 to 49 years. CD4 naive cells filled three plates per donor, CD4 memory three, CD8 naive two and CD8 memory one.

Broader study findings: Sampling was confined to blood; repertoires within tissues likely differ.

CDR1 is LGHNA, CDR2 YNFKEQ, per germline. This CDR3 has 15 residues. The V and J ends lost 4 bases and 4 bases, in that order; junction bases with no gene match: 8. Naive CD8 cells lacked CD45RO, underwent positive selection for CCR7 and left out terminally differentiated effector memory CD45RA+ cells. Donors comprised only Caucasian adults living in Nashville, Tennessee. Profiled with immunoSEQ multiplex PCR; TCRdb holds only in-frame clones, not every one. The sample contains approximately 590,000 clones, roughly 96% of which appear only once. On this clone: Antigen specificity is unknown.

This TCR derives from a woman in her twenties or thirties in good health. This chain uses TRBV4-2 with TRBJ2-3; TRBD2 aligns across 7 bases. Source material: naive CD8+ T cells sorted from blood. The chain's CDR3 is CASSPPRGEADTQYF. As DNA, the CDR3 is TGTGCCAGCAGCCCGCCTCGGGGGGAAGCAGATACGCAGTATTTT.